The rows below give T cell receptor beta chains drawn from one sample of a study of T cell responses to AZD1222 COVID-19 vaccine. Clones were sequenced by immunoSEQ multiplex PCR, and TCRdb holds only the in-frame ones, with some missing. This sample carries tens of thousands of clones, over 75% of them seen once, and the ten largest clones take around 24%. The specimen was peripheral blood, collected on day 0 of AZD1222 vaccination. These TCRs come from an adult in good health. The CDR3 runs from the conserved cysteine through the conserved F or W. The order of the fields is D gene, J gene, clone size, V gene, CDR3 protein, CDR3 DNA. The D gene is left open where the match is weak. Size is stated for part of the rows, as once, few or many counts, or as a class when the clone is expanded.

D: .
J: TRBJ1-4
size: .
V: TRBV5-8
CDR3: CASSLIEGGLFF
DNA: TGTGCCAGCAGCTTGATTGAGGGGGGACTGTTTTTT

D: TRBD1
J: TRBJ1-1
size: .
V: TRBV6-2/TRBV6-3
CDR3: CASSYSIWDRGLNTEAFF
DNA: TGTGCCAGCAGTTACTCGATATGGGACAGGGGTTTGAACACTGAAGCTTTCTTT

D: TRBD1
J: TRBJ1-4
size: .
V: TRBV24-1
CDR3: CATSRRGPADEKLFF
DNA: TGTGCCACCTCACGGAGGGGGCCGGCCGATGAAAAACTGTTTTTT

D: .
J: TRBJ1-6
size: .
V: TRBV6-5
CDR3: CASSTGTNNSPLHF
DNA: TGTGCCAGCAGCACCGGGACAAACAATTCACCCCTCCACTTT

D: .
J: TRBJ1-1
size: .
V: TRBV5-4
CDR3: CASSVRLMNTEAFF
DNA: TGTGCCAGCAGCGTCAGGCTTATGAACACTGAAGCTTTCTTT

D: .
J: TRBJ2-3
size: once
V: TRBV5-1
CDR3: CASSFGQGGPDTQYF
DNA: TGCGCCAGCAGCTTCGGACAGGGAGGGCCAGATACGCAGTATTTT

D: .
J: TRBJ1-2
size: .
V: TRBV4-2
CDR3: CASSQDYSSRAFGYTF
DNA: TGTGCCAGCAGCCAAGATTATTCCAGTAGAGCGTTTGGCTACACCTTC

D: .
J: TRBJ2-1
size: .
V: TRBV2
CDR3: CASSGDPDRLFYNEQFF
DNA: TGTGCCAGCAGTGGGGACCCGGACAGATTATTTTACAATGAGCAGTTCTTC

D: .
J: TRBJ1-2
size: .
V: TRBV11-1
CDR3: CASSPGAAKNYGYTF
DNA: TGTGCCAGCAGCCCAGGGGCAGCGAAAAACTATGGCTACACCTTC

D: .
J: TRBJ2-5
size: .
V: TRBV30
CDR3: CAWSRETQYF
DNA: TGTGCCTGGAGTCGTGAGACCCAGTACTTC

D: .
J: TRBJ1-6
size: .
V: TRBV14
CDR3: CASSQGSPLHF
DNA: TGTGCCAGCAGCCAAGGATCACCCCTCCACTTT

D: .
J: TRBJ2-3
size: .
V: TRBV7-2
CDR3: CASNIAPATDTQYF
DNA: TGTGCCAGCAACATCGCCCCGGCGACAGATACGCAGTATTTT

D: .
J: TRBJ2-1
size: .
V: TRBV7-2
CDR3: CASSLLYNEQFF
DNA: TGTGCCAGCAGCTTACTTTACAATGAGCAGTTCTTC

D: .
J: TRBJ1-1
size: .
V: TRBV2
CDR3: CASSFRVPELNTEAFF
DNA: TGTGCCAGCAGTTTCCGGGTCCCGGAACTGAACACTGAAGCTTTCTTT

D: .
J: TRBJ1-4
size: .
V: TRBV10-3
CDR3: CAISDPGTSTNEKLFF
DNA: TGTGCCATCAGTGACCCAGGAACCTCAACTAATGAAAAACTGTTTTTT

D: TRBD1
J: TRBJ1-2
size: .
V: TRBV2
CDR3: CASSEARTGGTGYTF
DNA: TGTGCCAGCAGTGAAGCCCGGACAGGGGGTACTGGCTACACCTTC

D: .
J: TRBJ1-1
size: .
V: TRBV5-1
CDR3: CASSLIAGTEAFF
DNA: TGCGCCAGCAGCTTGATCGCGGGGACTGAAGCTTTCTTT